Sequencing of this T cell receptor beta chain was carried out in a study of blood T cell repertoires in COVID-19 (dated by TCRdb to 2020 to 2022). With regard to the full study: The collaborator samples originated in the United States, Italy and Spain and spanned the acute and convalescent phases of COVID-19. The prospective study material was composed of cDNA or gDNA derived from T cells, B-cell-depleted T cells, or PBMCs. The dataset comprised deeply sampled blood TCRbeta repertoires from subjects exposed to, actively infected with, or recovered from COVID-19. The repertoires were made available in a free public database intended to serve as a resource for research on the immune response to SARS-CoV-2. Samples were obtained from the ongoing ImmuneRACE study (first 160 participants) and from about 1,300 subjects provided by 6 global collaborators. A de-identified subject ID, COVID-19 status, age in years and sex were almost always included in the sample metadata. Where HLA class I and class II types were available, the types were taken from metadata supplied by the sample provider, not from assay-based typing. Overall study results and their limits: Clinical and demographic metadata were provided uncurated, with the amount varying by source and participant.

TCRbeta CDR3 regions were amplified from genomic DNA by means of the immunoSEQ Assay, a bias-controlled multiplex PCR. As for the original processing: Within the assay, amplification of reference gene primers was used to estimate how many nucleated cells each sample contained. Sequence reads were collapsed and filtered to measure the absolute abundance of every unique TCRbeta CDR3 rearrangement. For each sample, productive Simpson clonality was calculated by taking the square root of Simpson's diversity index across productive rearrangements. Held by TCRdb, this immuneACCESS table contains in-frame sequences only and omits some clones. Under half of the omission traces to an unresolved V gene where checked; the cause of the rest is unknown. The V and J calls and the clone size are those of that table, but D and trimming were determined from the DNA. The sample yields about 240,000 clones; 85% to 90% were counted once. Clones ranked in the top ten supply 8% to 10% of the sample.

Participants in the prospective study were aged roughly 18 to 89 years, lived in under 30 United States geographic areas, and enrolled through a virtual design. In the prospective study, cohorts were assigned on the basis of participant-reported clinical history obtained from a screening survey and a study questionnaire. Recovered participants in ImmuneRACE Cohort 3 were defined by two consecutive negative NP/OP PCR tests, clearance by a healthcare professional, or resolution of symptoms. In the prospective study, mobile phlebotomists collected whole blood, serum and a nasopharyngeal or oropharyngeal swab from each participant. Participants in the prospective study had the option to provide additional blood draws and questionnaires over an approximately 2-month period. Before DNA extraction, prospective study blood samples were shipped either frozen or at room temperature. Between the V and J ends, shortened by 3 bases and 5 bases respectively, the junction contains 8 bases. From the cysteine up to the phenylalanine, the CDR3 has a length of 12 residues. Just CDR3 DNA is preserved here, 36 bases in frame from base 1. The germline V gene sets CDR1 to KGHSH and CDR2 to LQKENI.

As to this clone: No cognate antigen has been identified for it. Per-base qualities were not stored, and no clone one base away is much larger.

This TCR was sampled from a man aged 35 to 55 who had recovered from COVID-19. Sequenced: PBMCs or T cells enriched from blood (not recorded which). This receptor chain uses TRBV18 and TRBJ2-7; possibly the D gene is TRBD1, per 6 matching bases. CDR3 sequence: CASSPGHHEQYF. The nucleotides read TGTGCCAGCTCACCGGGACACCACGAGCAGTACTTC.